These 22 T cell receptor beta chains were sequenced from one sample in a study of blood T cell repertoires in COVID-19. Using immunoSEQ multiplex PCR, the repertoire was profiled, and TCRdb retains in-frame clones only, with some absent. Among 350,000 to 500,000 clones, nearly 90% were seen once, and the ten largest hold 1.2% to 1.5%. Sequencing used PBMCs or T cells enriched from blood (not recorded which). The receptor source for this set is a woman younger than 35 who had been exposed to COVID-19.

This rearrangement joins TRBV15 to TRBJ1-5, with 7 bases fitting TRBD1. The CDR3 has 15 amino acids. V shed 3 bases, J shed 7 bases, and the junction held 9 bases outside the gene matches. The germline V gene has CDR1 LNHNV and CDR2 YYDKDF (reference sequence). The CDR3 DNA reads TGTGCCACCAGCAGGGACAGGCCTCCGGGGCAGCCCCAGCATTTT. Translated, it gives CATSRDRPPGQPQHF.

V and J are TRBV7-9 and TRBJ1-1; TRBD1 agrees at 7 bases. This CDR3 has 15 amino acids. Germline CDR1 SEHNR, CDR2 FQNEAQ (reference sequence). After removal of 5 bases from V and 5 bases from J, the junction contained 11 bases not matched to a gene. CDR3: CASSPQPGQWTEAFF. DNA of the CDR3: TGTGCCAGCAGCCCACAGCCGGGACAGTGGACTGAAGCTTTCTTT. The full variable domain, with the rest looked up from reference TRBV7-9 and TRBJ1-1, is DTGVSQNPRHKITKRGQNVTFRCDPISEHNRLYWYRQTLGQGPEFLTYFQNEAQLEKSRLLSDRFSAERPKGSFSTLEIQRTEQGDSAMYLCASSPQPGQWTEAFFGQGTRLTVV.

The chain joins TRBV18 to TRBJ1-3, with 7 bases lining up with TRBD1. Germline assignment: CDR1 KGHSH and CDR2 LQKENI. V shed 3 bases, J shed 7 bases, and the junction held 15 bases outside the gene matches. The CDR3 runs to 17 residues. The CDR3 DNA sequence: TGTGCCAGCTCACCCCTCCCCTCGGCAGGGGGTATTAACACCATATATTTT. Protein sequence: CASSPLPSAGGINTIYF.

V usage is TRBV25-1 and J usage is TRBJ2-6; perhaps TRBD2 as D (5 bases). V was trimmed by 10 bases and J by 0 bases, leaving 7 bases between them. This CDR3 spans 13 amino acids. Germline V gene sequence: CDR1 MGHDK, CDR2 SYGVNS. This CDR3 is CATGGSGANVLTF. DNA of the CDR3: TGTGCCACCGGAGGCTCTGGGGCCAACGTCCTGACTTTC.

The CDR3 reads CASSVGRQQRNTEAFF. In DNA form, the CDR3 reads TGTGCCAGCAGCGTTGGCAGACAGCAGAGGAACACTGAAGCTTTCTTT. The chain combines TRBV11-2 with TRBJ1-1; TRBD1 is a possible D gene (5 bases). The CDR3 extends over 16 amino acids. CDR1 and CDR2 (germline): SGHAT, FQNNGV. V was pared by 5 bases and J by 1 base, with 17 bases between.

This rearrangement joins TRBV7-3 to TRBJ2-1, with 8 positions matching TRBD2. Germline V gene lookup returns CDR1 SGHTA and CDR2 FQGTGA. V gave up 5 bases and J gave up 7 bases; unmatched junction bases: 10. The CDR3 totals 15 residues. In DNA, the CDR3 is TGTGCCAGCAGCCCCAGGGGCGGGGGGACAAATGAGCAGTTCTTC. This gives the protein CASSPRGGGTNEQFF.

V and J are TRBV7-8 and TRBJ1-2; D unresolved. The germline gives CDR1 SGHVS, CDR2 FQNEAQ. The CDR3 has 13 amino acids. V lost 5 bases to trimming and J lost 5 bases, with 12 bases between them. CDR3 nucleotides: TGTGCCAGCAGCCCAGCCGCCGGGTATGGCTACACCTTC. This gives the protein CASSPAAGYGYTF.

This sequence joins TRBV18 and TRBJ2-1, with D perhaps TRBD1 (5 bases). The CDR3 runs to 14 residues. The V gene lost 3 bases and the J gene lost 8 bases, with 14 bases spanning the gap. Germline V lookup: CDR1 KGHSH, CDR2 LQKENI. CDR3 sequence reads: CASSPVVGEDEQFF. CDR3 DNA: TGTGCCAGCTCACCTGTGGTAGGGGAAGATGAGCAGTTCTTC. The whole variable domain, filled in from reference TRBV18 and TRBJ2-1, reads NAGVMQNPRHLVRRRGQEARLRCSPMKGHSHVYWYRQLPEEGLKFMVYLQKENIIDESGMPKERFSAEFPKEGPSILRIQQVVRGDSAAYFCASSPVVGEDEQFFGPGTRLTVL.

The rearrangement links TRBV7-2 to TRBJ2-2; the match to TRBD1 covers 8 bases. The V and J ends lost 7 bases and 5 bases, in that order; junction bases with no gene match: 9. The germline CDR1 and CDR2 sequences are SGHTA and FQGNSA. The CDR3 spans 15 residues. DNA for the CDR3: TGTGCCAGCATCTCAGGGGGCGCAATTACCGGGGAGCTGTTTTTT. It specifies CASISGGAITGELFF.

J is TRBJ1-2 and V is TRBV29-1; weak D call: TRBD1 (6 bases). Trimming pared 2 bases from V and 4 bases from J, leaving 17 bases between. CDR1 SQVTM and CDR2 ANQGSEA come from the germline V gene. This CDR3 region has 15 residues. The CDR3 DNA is TGCAGCGTTGAAATGGGCGGACAGCTCCCCTATGGCTACACCTTC. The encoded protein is CSVEMGGQLPYGYTF.

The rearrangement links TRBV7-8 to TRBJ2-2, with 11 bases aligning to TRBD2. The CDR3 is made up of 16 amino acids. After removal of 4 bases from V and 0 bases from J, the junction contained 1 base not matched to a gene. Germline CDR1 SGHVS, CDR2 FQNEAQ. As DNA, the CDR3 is TGTGCCAGCAGCTCGACTAGCGGGGCGAACACCGGGGAGCTGTTTTTT. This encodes CASSSTSGANTGELFF.

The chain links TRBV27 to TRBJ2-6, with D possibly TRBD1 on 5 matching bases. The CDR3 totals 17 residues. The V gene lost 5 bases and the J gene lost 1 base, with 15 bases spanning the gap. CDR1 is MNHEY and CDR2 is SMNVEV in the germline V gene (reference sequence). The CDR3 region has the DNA TGTGCCAGCAGTGTGACAGAAGGGGTTTCTGGGGCCAACGTCCTGACTTTC. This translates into CASSVTEGVSGANVLTF.

DNA for the CDR3: TGCGCCAGCAGCTTGACAGGGCCGCGGGATACGCAGTATTTT. It yields the protein CASSLTGPRDTQYF. The chain couples TRBV5-1 to TRBJ2-3, with D perhaps TRBD1 (6 bases). The V end lost 1 base, the J end lost 6 bases, and 12 bases lay between the germline ends. The CDR3 is 14 residues long. Germline lookup yields CDR1 SGHRS and CDR2 YFSETQ.

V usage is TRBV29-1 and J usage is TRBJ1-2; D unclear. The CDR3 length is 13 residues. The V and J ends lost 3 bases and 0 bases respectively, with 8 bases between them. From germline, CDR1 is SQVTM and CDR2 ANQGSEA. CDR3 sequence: CSVDPAANYGYTF. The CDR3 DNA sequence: TGCAGCGTTGATCCGGCGGCTAACTATGGCTACACCTTC.

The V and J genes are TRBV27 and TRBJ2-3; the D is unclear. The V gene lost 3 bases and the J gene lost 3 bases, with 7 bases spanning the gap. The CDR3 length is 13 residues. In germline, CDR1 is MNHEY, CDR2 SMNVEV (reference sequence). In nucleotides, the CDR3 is TGTGCCAGCAGTTTTATTATGACAGATACGCAGTATTTT. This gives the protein CASSFIMTDTQYF.

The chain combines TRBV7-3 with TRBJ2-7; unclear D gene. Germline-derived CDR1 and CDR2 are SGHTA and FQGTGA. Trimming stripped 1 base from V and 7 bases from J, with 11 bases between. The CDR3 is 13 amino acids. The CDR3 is CASSLNPGTEQYF. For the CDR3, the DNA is TGTGCCAGCAGCTTAAATCCAGGCACGGAGCAGTACTTC. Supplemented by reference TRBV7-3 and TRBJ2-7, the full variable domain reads GAGVSQTPSNKVTEKGKYVELRCDPISGHTALYWYRQSLGQGPEFLIYFQGTGAADDSGLPNDRFFAVRPEGSVSTLKIQRTERGDSAVYLCASSLNPGTEQYFGPGTRLTVT.

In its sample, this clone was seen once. CDR3 region: CATSREPLIGDTQYF. CDR3 coding DNA: TGTGCCACCAGCAGAGAACCGCTTATCGGAGATACGCAGTATTTT. V and J are TRBV15 and TRBJ2-3; D remains ambiguous. From germline, CDR1 is LNHNV and CDR2 YYDKDF (reference sequence). The CDR3 is 15 residues long. The V end lost 0 bases, the J end lost 5 bases, and 12 bases lay between the germline ends. The full variable domain, rest sourced from reference TRBV15 and TRBJ2-3, is DAMVIQNPRYQVTQFGKPVTLSCSQTLNHNVMYWYQQKSSQAPKLLFHYYDKDFNNEADTPDNFQSRRPNTSFCFLDIRSPGLGDTAMYLCATSREPLIGDTQYFGPGTRLTVL.

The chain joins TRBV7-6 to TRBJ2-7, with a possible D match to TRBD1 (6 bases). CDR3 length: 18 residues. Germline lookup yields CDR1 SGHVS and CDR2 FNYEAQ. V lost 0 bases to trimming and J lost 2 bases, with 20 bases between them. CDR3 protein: CASSLAPSLRGSTYEQYF. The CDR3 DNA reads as TGTGCCAGCAGCTTAGCCCCCAGTCTCAGGGGTTCCACCTACGAGCAGTACTTC.

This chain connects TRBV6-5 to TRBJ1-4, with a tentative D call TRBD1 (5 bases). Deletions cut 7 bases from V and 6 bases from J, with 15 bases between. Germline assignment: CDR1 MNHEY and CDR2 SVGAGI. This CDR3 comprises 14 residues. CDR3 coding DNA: TGTGCCAGCAACGATGGGGGGATATATGAAAAACTGTTTTTT. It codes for CASNDGGIYEKLFF.

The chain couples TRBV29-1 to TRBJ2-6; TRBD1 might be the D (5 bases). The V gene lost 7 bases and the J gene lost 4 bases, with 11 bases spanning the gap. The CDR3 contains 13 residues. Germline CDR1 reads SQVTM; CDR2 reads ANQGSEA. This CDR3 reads CSAQGEGANVLTF. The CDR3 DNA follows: TGCAGCGCCCAGGGTGAGGGGGCCAACGTCCTGACTTTC.

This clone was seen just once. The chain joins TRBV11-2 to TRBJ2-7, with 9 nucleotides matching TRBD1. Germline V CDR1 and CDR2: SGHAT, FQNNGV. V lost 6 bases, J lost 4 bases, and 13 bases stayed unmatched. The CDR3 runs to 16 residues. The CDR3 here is CASRSYNRQGGYEQYF. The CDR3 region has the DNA TGTGCCAGCAGGAGTTATAACCGACAGGGGGGGTACGAGCAGTACTTC.

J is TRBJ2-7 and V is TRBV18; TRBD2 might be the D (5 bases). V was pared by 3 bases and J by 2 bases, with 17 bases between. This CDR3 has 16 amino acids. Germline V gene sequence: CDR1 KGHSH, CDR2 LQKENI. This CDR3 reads CASSPIPGIRPYEQYF. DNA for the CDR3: TGTGCCAGCTCACCTATCCCCGGGATACGGCCCTACGAGCAGTACTTC. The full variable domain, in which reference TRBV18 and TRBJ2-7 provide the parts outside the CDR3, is NAGVMQNPRHLVRRRGQEARLRCSPMKGHSHVYWYRQLPEEGLKFMVYLQKENIIDESGMPKERFSAEFPKEGPSILRIQQVVRGDSAAYFCASSPIPGIRPYEQYFGPGTRLTVT.